These 22 T cell receptor beta chains were sequenced from one sample in a study of identical twins. TCRdb re-called the 5' RACE reads through MiXCR, storing one row per CDR3 protein. The sample includes approximately 220,000 distinct CDR3 sequences, roughly a tenth of them seen just once. The specimen was memory (CD45RO+) T cells sorted from blood. These receptors were taken from a woman under 30 in good health.

A few counts support this clonotype. This sequence joins TRBV6-2 or TRBV6-3 and TRBJ1-1; D is perhaps TRBD1 (6 bases). V lost 6 bases to trimming and J lost 3 bases, with 20 bases between them. This CDR3 is 16 amino acids long. Germline lookup yields CDR1 MNHEY and CDR2 SVGEGT. The CDR3 region has the DNA TGTGCCAGCAGGCGCCGACAGGTTCTGGACGACACTGAAGCTTTCTTT. It specifies CASRRRQVLDDTEAFF.

The sample holds many counts of this clonotype. The rearrangement uses TRBV12-3 or TRBV12-4 and TRBJ2-1; D uncertain. V was clipped by 2 bases and J by 5 bases, with 10 bases between them. This CDR3 spans 14 amino acids. The CDR3 region has the DNA TGTGCCAGCAGTTTAAACCATTTCGACAATGAGCAGTTCTTC. It translates to CASSLNHFDNEQFF.

There are a few counts of this clonotype. This chain uses TRBV5-6 with TRBJ2-3; 9 nucleotides align to TRBD1. This CDR3 is built from 16 residues. V was clipped by 2 bases and J by 6 bases; unmatched bases: 10. The germline V gene has CDR1 SGHDT and CDR2 YYEEEE. CDR3 amino acids: CASSFLDRGITDTQYF. The CDR3 bases are TGTGCCAGCAGCTTCCTGGACAGGGGAATAACGGATACGCAGTATTTT.

The chain employs TRBV11-1 and TRBJ2-2, with 8 bases lining up with TRBD2. Unmatched junction bases numbered 14, after V lost 1 base and J lost 1 base. The germline CDR1 and CDR2 sequences are SGHAT and FQDESV (reference sequence). This CDR3 is built from 20 residues. CDR3 nucleotides: TGTGCCAGCAGCTTAGGTTGGTTTAGCACTAGCGGAAGGAACACCGGGGAGCTGTTTTTT. It specifies CASSLGWFSTSGRNTGELFF. Filled out from reference TRBV11-1 and TRBJ2-2, the complete variable domain reads EAEVAQSPRYKITEKSQAVAFWCDPISGHATLYWYRQILGQGPELLVQFQDESVVDDSQLPKDRFSAERLKGVDSTLKIQPAELGDSAMYLCASSLGWFSTSGRNTGELFFGEGSRLTVL.

This clonotype was picked up many times. The V and J genes are TRBV5-6 and TRBJ2-1; D perhaps matches TRBD2 (6 bases). V gave up 4 bases and J gave up 2 bases, with 7 bases separating them. The CDR3 extends over 13 amino acids. The germline V gene has CDR1 SGHDT and CDR2 YYEEEE. CDR3 sequence (DNA): TGTGCCAGCAGCCCGGGGGCCTACAATGAGCAGTTCTTC. Translation: CASSPGAYNEQFF.

The V gene is TRBV6-5, the J gene TRBJ2-7; a weak D match, TRBD2 (5 bases). V dropped 2 bases and J dropped 5 bases, with 13 bases sitting between them. The CDR3 is made up of 14 amino acids. Germline CDR1 and CDR2: MNHEY and SVGAGI. The DNA of the CDR3 is TGTGCCAGCAGTTACATTCACACGGGAAACGAGCAGTACTTC. Translation gives CASSYIHTGNEQYF.

The chain uses TRBV7-9 and TRBJ1-1; D is ambiguous. The CDR3 runs 12 residues. Trimming removed 5 bases at V and 5 bases at J, with 9 bases between. The germline V gene encodes CDR1 SEHNR and CDR2 FQNEAQ (reference sequence). The CDR3 DNA sequence: TGTGCCAGCAGCACTTATTCTACTGAAGCTTTCTTT. This encodes CASSTYSTEAFF.

Only a few counts were recorded for this clonotype. V is TRBV12-3 or TRBV12-4 and J is TRBJ2-3; D is perhaps TRBD1 or TRBD2 (5 bases each). The CDR3 extends over 18 amino acids. V dropped 2 bases and J dropped 2 bases, with 20 bases sitting between them. The CDR3 region is CASSLSRAGTRYTDTQYF. DNA of the CDR3: TGTGCCAGCAGTTTAAGCAGGGCCGGGACGAGGTACACAGATACGCAGTATTTT.

Ten or more counts support this clonotype. This chain links TRBV12-3 or TRBV12-4 with TRBJ2-3; the match to TRBD2 covers 7 bases. This CDR3 has 16 amino acids. Germline trimming cut 4 bases from V and 0 bases from J; bases unmatched to any gene: 7. CDR3 in amino acids: CASSSRGGASTDTQYF. The CDR3 region has the DNA TGTGCCAGCAGTTCGCGCGGGGGAGCTAGCACAGATACGCAGTATTTT.

The genes are TRBV15 and TRBJ2-7, with D hard to call. Trimming removed 0 bases at V and 7 bases at J, with 10 bases between. The CDR3 runs 13 residues. CDR1 LNHNV and CDR2 YYDKDF come from the germline V gene (reference sequence). The CDR3 nucleotides are TGTGCCACCAGCAGAGAAACTCCCAGGGAGCAGTACTTC. This encodes CATSRETPREQYF.

This clonotype was detected only a few times. The V call is TRBV29-1, the J call TRBJ2-3, with a weak D call TRBD1 (5 bases). The V end was cut by 1 base, the J end by 3 bases, with 11 bases between. The CDR3 sequence is 14 residues long. From germline, CDR1 is SQVTM and CDR2 ANQGSEA. In DNA, the CDR3 is TGCAGCGTTGAAGTAGGGGCTGTAACAGATACGCAGTATTTT. Amino acid sequence: CSVEVGAVTDTQYF.

This clonotype occurred a few times. This sequence joins TRBV20-1 and TRBJ1-5, with a weak D call TRBD1 (5 bases). Trimming stripped 4 bases from V and 1 base from J, with 8 bases between. CDR1 and CDR2 (germline): DFQATT, SNEGSKA (reference sequence). CDR3 size: 13 residues. In DNA form, the CDR3 reads TGCAGTGCTAAGGACACGAGCAATCAGCCCCAGCATTTT. It encodes CSAKDTSNQPQHF.

This clonotype was found a few times. The chain joins TRBV20-1 to TRBJ2-5; D is perhaps TRBD2 (5 bases). Trimming removed 5 bases at V and 5 bases at J, with 15 bases between. Germline V gives CDR1 DFQATT, CDR2 SNEGSKA (reference sequence). This CDR3 region has 13 residues. The CDR3 sequence: CSALLRPGETQYF. The CDR3, as DNA: TGCAGTGCTCTACTCCGCCCGGGGGAGACCCAGTACTTC.

The table lists this clonotype with many counts. The rearrangement joins TRBV6-5 to TRBJ2-7; TRBD1 might be the D (5 bases). V was cut by 6 bases and J by 2 bases, with 17 bases left in between. CDR3 length: 15 residues. Germline V gene lookup returns CDR1 MNHEY and CDR2 SVGAGI. The CDR3 region is CASRPDRRATYEQYF. The CDR3 DNA sequence: TGTGCCAGCAGACCCGACAGAAGGGCCACCTACGAGCAGTACTTC.

This clonotype was picked up a small number of times. The V and J genes are TRBV5-1 and TRBJ2-1, with TRBD2 matching 11 bases. The V gene's germline CDR1 is SGHRS and CDR2 YFSETQ. Trimming at V came to 4 bases and at J to 3 bases, leaving 3 bases not matched to a gene. There are 15 residues in the CDR3. In DNA, the CDR3 is TGCGCCAGCAGCGAGGGACTAGCGGACTACAATGAGCAGTTCTTC. Translation gives CASSEGLADYNEQFF.

The chain recombines TRBV5-6 with TRBJ2-1, with TRBD2 identical over 10 bases. V dropped 1 base and J dropped 8; count of bases not matched to a gene: 6. Germline CDR1 is SGHDT and CDR2 is YYEEEE. This CDR3 comprises 15 residues. Here the CDR3 reads CASSLISGRGHEQFF. In DNA form, the CDR3 reads TGTGCCAGCAGCTTGATCAGCGGGAGGGGCCATGAGCAGTTCTTC. The full variable domain, rest sourced from reference TRBV5-6 and TRBJ2-1, is DAGVTQSPTHLIKTRGQQVTLRCSPKSGHDTVSWYQQALGQGPQFIFQYYEEEERQRGNFPDRFSGHQFPNYSSELNVNALLLGDSALYLCASSLISGRGHEQFFGPGTRLTVL.

This clonotype was detected a few times. The J gene is TRBJ1-1, the V gene TRBV6-1, with 7 bases aligning to TRBD1. CDR1 is MNHNS, CDR2 SASEGT, per germline. With V trimmed by 4 bases and J by 1 base, 6 bases remained unmatched. The CDR3 is made up of 15 amino acids. As DNA, the CDR3 is TGTGCCAGCAGTGGTGGGACAGCGGCGAACACTGAAGCTTTCTTT. This sequence encodes CASSGGTAANTEAFF.

The chain couples TRBV5-1 to TRBJ2-1; tentatively, D is TRBD2 (5 bases). This CDR3 has 14 residues. Trimming cost V 1 base and J 9 bases, with 14 bases left between them. Germline-derived CDR1 and CDR2 are SGHRS and YFSETQ. CDR3 nucleotide sequence: TGCGCCAGCAGCTTGTGGCATAGCGCCGGTGAGCAGTTCTTC. It encodes CASSLWHSAGEQFF. Variable domain in full (rest from reference TRBV5-1 and TRBJ2-1): KAGVTQTPRYLIKTRGQQVTLSCSPISGHRSVSWYQQTPGQGLQFLFEYFSETQRNKGNFPGRFSGRQFSNSRSEMNVSTLELGDSALYLCASSLWHSAGEQFFGPGTRLTVL.

In its sample, this clonotype was seen a few times. CDR3 loop: CASTKLANTGELFF. As DNA, the CDR3 is TGTGCCAGCACCAAACTAGCGAACACCGGGGAGCTGTTTTTT. J is TRBJ2-2 and V is TRBV6-2 or TRBV6-3; TRBD2 is a possible D gene (5 bases). There are 14 residues in the CDR3. V was trimmed by 7 bases and J by 0 bases, leaving 9 bases between them. Germline loops: CDR1 MNHEY, CDR2 SVGEGT.

This clonotype was detected only a few times. J is TRBJ2-2 and V is TRBV20-1, with TRBD1 as a possible D gene (6 bases). The CDR3 runs to 15 residues. V was pared by 0 bases and J by 4 bases, with 12 bases between. CDR1 is DFQATT and CDR2 is SNEGSKA in the germline V gene (reference sequence). This chain's CDR3 is CSARDEQTGTGELFF. The DNA for the CDR3 is TGCAGTGCTAGAGATGAGCAGACAGGCACCGGGGAGCTGTTTTTT.

The CDR3 protein is CASSLNSEDEQYF. The CDR3 DNA is TGTGCCAGCAGCTTAAATTCCGAGGACGAGCAGTACTTC. This chain joins TRBV7-9 and TRBJ2-7; D remains ambiguous. The germline V gene has CDR1 SEHNR and CDR2 FQNEAQ (reference sequence). The CDR3 runs 13 residues. Trimming cost V 2 bases and J 5 bases, with 10 bases left between them.

This chain connects TRBV24-1 to TRBJ2-1; 7 nucleotides match TRBD1. With V trimmed by 4 bases and J by 4 bases, 9 bases remained unmatched. Germline V lookup: CDR1 KGHDR, CDR2 SFDVKD. The CDR3 loop spans 16 amino acids. CDR3 protein: CATSDSRQGKYNEQFF. As DNA, the CDR3 is TGTGCCACCAGTGACTCAAGACAGGGAAAGTACAATGAGCAGTTCTTC.